One and the same sample provided the 12 T cell receptor beta chains below, sequenced in a study of T cells in Graves' hyperthyroidism and ophthalmopathy. RNA transcripts yielded amplified TCR beta CDR3 regions. Carried out on the TCR CDR3, a first-round RT-PCR used the HTBI primer set. One entry per CDR3 protein, called by TCRdb with MiXCR from the multiplex PCR reads. This table has some 740,000 distinct CDR3 sequences, 11% to 15% appearing once. The sequenced material came from blood. The receptor set was obtained from a woman under 30 with Graves' hyperthyroidism.

V gene TRBV7-3 combines with J gene TRBJ2-1; maybe TRBD1 (6 bases). The CDR3 spans 16 residues. The germline V gene encodes CDR1 SGHTA and CDR2 FQGTGA. Trimming left V 4 bases short and J 6 bases short, with 19 bases between. The CDR3 loop reads CASSSQTGLRFNEQFF. The CDR3 coding sequence is TGTGCCAGCAGCTCGCAAACAGGGTTACGTTTCAATGAGCAGTTCTTC.

This clonotype was detected a few times. V gene TRBV28 combines with J gene TRBJ1-2; tentative D call: TRBD1 (6 bases). Germline values: CDR1 MDHEN, CDR2 SYDVKM. The CDR3 runs 15 residues. The V end lost 3 bases, the J end lost 2 bases, and 13 bases lay between the germline ends. CDR3 sequence: CASSLMRGGNYGYTF. The CDR3 DNA reads as TGTGCCAGCAGTTTGATGAGGGGGGGGAACTATGGCTACACCTTC.

The rearrangement uses TRBV2 and TRBJ2-5; 9 positions match TRBD1. V was clipped by 6 bases and J by 4 bases; unmatched bases: 15. The germline gives CDR1 SNHLY, CDR2 FYNNEI. The CDR3 extends over 17 amino acids. The CDR3, as DNA: TGTGCCAGCAGACTAAGGGCACAGGGGGCGCGTAGAGAGACCCAGTACTTC. Its translation is CASRLRAQGARRETQYF.

The sample holds a few counts of this clonotype. The CDR3 protein is CASSPRDRGRQEGEQFF. The CDR3 DNA reads as TGTGCCAGCAGCCCTCGTGATAGGGGGCGGCAGGAGGGTGAGCAGTTCTTC. The chain combines TRBV7-9 with TRBJ2-1; D is possibly TRBD1 (7 bases). CDR1 and CDR2 from the germline V gene are SEHNR and FQNEAQ (reference sequence). V gave up 5 bases and J gave up 9 bases, with 26 bases separating them. The CDR3 has 17 amino acids.

This clonotype has ten or more counts. The chain carries TRBV3-1 and TRBJ2-7; D might be TRBD1 (6 bases). V dropped 5 bases and J dropped 6 bases, with 17 bases sitting between them. CDR1 and CDR2 (germline): LGHDT, YNNKEL (reference sequence). The CDR3 loop spans 14 amino acids. The CDR3 DNA is TGTGCCAGCAGCGCCAATTCAGGGGAGCTCGAGCAGTACTTC. It encodes CASSANSGELEQYF.

The genes are TRBV10-3 and TRBJ2-5; the match to TRBD2 covers 7 bases. The germline CDR1 and CDR2 sequences are ENHRY and SYGVKD. The J segment lost 6 bases and the V segment lost 0 bases, leaving 10 bases of the junction unmatched. This CDR3 contains 16 residues. CDR3 DNA: TGTGCCATCAGTGAGTCGGTGGGAGGGTCGGGAAAGACCCAGTACTTC. This codes for CAISESVGGSGKTQYF.

The chain links TRBV2 to TRBJ2-5, with 10 bases aligning to TRBD1. V was clipped by 6 bases and J by 0 bases; unmatched bases: 7. CDR1 and CDR2 from the germline V gene are SNHLY and FYNNEI. CDR3 length: 16 residues. The CDR3 loop is CASSAMDRGYQETQYF. As DNA, the CDR3 is TGTGCCAGCAGCGCGATGGACAGGGGGTACCAAGAGACCCAGTACTTC. The full variable domain, its missing parts supplied by reference TRBV2 and TRBJ2-5, is EPEVTQTPSHQVTQMGQEVILRCVPISNHLYFYWYRQILGQKVEFLVSFYNNEISEKSEIFDDQFSVERPDGSNFTLKIRSTKLEDSAMYFCASSAMDRGYQETQYFGPGTRLLVL.

This clonotype was counted ten times or more. The V gene is TRBV6-2 or TRBV6-3, the J gene TRBJ1-1; D unclear. Germline CDR1 reads MNHEY; CDR2 reads SVGEGT. This CDR3 has 14 residues. V was clipped by 7 bases and J by 0 bases, with 12 bases between them. The CDR3 loop is CASINGVMNTEAFF. CDR3 in DNA: TGTGCCAGCATCAACGGGGTGATGAACACTGAAGCTTTCTTT.

The table lists this clonotype with many counts. The J gene is TRBJ2-5, the V gene TRBV20-1; TRBD1 agrees at 9 bases. Germline CDR1 reads DFQATT; CDR2 reads SNEGSKA (reference sequence). CDR3 length: 13 residues. The J segment lost 0 bases and the V segment lost 6 bases, leaving 2 bases of the junction unmatched. The CDR3 reads CSAGTGNQETQYF. DNA of the CDR3: TGCAGTGCCGGGACAGGGAACCAAGAGACCCAGTACTTC.

This clonotype has a count of ten or more. The chain recombines TRBV12-3 or TRBV12-4 with TRBJ1-2; the D gene is possibly TRBD1 (5 bases). CDR3 length: 15 amino acids. Trimming took 1 base from V and 4 from J, leaving 13 bases between them. This CDR3 is CASSLGPGSSYGYTF. The DNA of the CDR3 is TGTGCCAGCAGTTTAGGTCCAGGGTCGAGCTATGGCTACACCTTC.

V gene TRBV12-5 combines with J gene TRBJ2-1; TRBD1 matches at 7 bases. The CDR3 sequence is 15 residues long. Germline V gene sequence: CDR1 LGHNT, CDR2 FRNRAP. J lost 10 bases, V lost 6 bases, and 15 bases had no gene match. CDR3 amino acids: CASGLGQLVLSEQFF. The CDR3 nucleotides read TGTGCTAGTGGCCTGGGACAGCTGGTCCTTTCGGAGCAGTTCTTC.

V gene TRBV29-1 combines with J gene TRBJ1-3; D gene uncertain. The CDR3 length is 13 residues. V lost 4 bases and J lost 0, with 7 bases in between. The germline gives CDR1 SQVTM, CDR2 ANQGSEA. The CDR3 reads CSVALNSGNTIYF. CDR3 nucleotide sequence: TGCAGCGTTGCACTGAACTCTGGAAACACCATATATTTT.